Following are 4 T cell receptor beta chains from one sample sequenced in a study of T cell clones after liver transplantation. TCRdb keeps only in-frame clones here, not all; method: immunoSEQ multiplex PCR. The table records about 19,000 clones, 75% to 90% of them present only once. The sequences come from CD8+ T cells from blood, collected before liver transplant. These receptor sequences come from a human donor who received a liver transplant.

This clone was detected a few times. The CDR3 DNA follows: TGTGCCAGCAGCGCCCTCCCCGGGGGGAACACTGAAGCTTTCTTT. Its protein is CASSALPGGNTEAFF. The J gene is TRBJ1-1, the V gene TRBV9; D possibly corresponds to TRBD1 (5 bases). The V gene lost 3 bases and the J gene lost 1 base, with 13 bases spanning the gap. The CDR3 covers 15 residues. Germline-derived CDR1 and CDR2 are SGDLS and YYNGEE.

V is TRBV19 and J is TRBJ1-5, with TRBD1 as a possible D gene (6 bases). CDR1 LNHDA and CDR2 SQIVND come from the germline V gene (reference sequence). The CDR3 spans 13 residues. The V end lost 10 bases, the J end lost 3 bases, and 13 bases lay between the germline ends. The CDR3 here is CATRGWVNQPQHF. The CDR3 DNA is TGTGCCACTAGGGGGTGGGTCAATCAGCCCCAGCATTTT. The full variable domain, its missing parts supplied by reference TRBV19 and TRBJ1-5, is DGGITQSPKYLFRKEGQNVTLSCEQNLNHDAMYWYRQDPGQGLRLIYYSQIVNDFQKGDIAEGYSVSREKKESFPLTVTSAQKNPTAFYLCATRGWVNQPQHFGDGTRLSIL.

The chain recombines TRBV30 with TRBJ1-1; D remains ambiguous. V gave up 6 bases and J gave up 10 bases, with 12 bases separating them. Germline V gene data show CDR1 as GTSNPN and CDR2 as SVGIG (reference sequence). This CDR3 comprises 10 residues. CDR3 residues: CACSGCGAFF. The CDR3 region has the DNA TGTGCCTGCTCGGGGTGCGGAGCTTTCTTT. Together with reference TRBV30 and TRBJ1-1, the CDR3 gives the full variable domain: SQTIHQWPATLVQPVGSPLSLECTVEGTSNPNLYWYRQAAGRGLQLLFYSVGIGQISSEVPQNLSASRPQDRQFILSSKKLLLSDSGFYLCACSGCGAFFGQGTRLTVV.

This clone rates as medium-sized (0.01 to 0.1%). This chain joins TRBV28 and TRBJ1-1; 7 nucleotides agree with TRBD1. V dropped 1 base and J dropped 0; count of bases not matched to a gene: 14. The CDR3 is made up of 19 amino acids. Per germline, CDR1 MDHEN and CDR2 SYDVKM. CDR3 bases: TGTGCCAGCAGTTTATTCAGGCGGGACAGAGGGCTCATGAACACTGAAGCTTTCTTT. Translating gives CASSLFRRDRGLMNTEAFF.